This TCR beta chain was retrieved from a study of blood T cells in healthy people across ages. The sample holds many counts of this clonotype. What it recognizes is unknown. The study, taken as a whole, reports: Estimates based on one million T cells were treated as lower bounds.

The amount of total RNA extracted per sample was at least 5.5 micrograms. Trimming took off 0 bases at V and 3 bases at J, with 10 bases between the two ends. The CDR3 has 14 amino acids. Germline V gives CDR1 SGHRS, CDR2 YFSETQ. For the second PCR, which ran for 7 to 11 cycles, a sample-barcoded 5' primer and a J-beta primer mix were used. TCRdb reprocessed the 5' RACE reads via MiXCR and lists one record per CDR3 protein. The table lists more than 650,000 distinct CDR3 sequences, about 20% of them singletons. This receptor was identified in a man aged 70 or older in good health. Material for sequencing was blood. The V call is TRBV5-1, the J call TRBJ2-7; D possibly corresponds to TRBD1 (5 bases). CDR3 bases: TGCGCCAGCAGCTTGGGGCAGGGTATCTACGAGCAGTACTTC. It is translated as CASSLGQGIYEQYF.